This T cell receptor (beta chain) was sequenced in a study of blood T cells in healthy people across ages. A remark on this clonotype: The antigen remains unidentified.

Through a sample-barcoded 5' primer and a J-beta primer mix, a second PCR was run for roughly 6 to 12 cycles. One entry per CDR3 protein, called by TCRdb with MiXCR from the 5' RACE reads. The data show a few hundred thousand distinct CDR3 sequences, approximately 52% seen once. Germline CDR1 and CDR2: SNHLY and FYNNEI. This CDR3 comprises 16 residues. V was cut by 6 bases and J by 8 bases, with 20 bases left in between. Broader study findings: Investigators viewed diversity estimates from one million T cells as underestimates, the study reported.

The chain recombines TRBV2 with TRBJ1-6; no reliable D call. The TCR comes from a man aged 60 to 69 in good health. Sequenced material: blood. In DNA form, the CDR3 reads TGTGCCAGCAGCCGTCGTCCCAACCCGGCGGATTCACCCCTCCACTTT. Residues: CASSRRPNPADSPLHF.